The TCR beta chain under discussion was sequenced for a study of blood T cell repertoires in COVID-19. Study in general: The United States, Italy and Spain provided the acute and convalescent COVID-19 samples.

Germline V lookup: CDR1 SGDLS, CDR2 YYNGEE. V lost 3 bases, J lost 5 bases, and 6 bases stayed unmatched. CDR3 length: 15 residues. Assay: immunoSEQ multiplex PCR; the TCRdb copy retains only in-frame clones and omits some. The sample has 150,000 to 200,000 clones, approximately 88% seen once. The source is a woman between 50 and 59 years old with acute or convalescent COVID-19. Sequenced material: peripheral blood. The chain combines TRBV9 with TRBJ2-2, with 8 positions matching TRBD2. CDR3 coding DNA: TGTGCCAGCAGCGCACTCGAGCGGGAGACCGGGGAGCTGTTTTTT. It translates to CASSALERETGELFF.